This TCR beta chain was sequenced during a study of radiotherapy plus CTLA-4 blockade in lung cancer. Study details: Objective response rate was roughly 19%; disease control rate, 25% to 35%. Study conclusions and caveats: In blood, early T cell clone dynamics reportedly predicted response best, together with interferon-beta.

As to this clone: The antigen is undetermined.

The CDR3 spans 11 residues. CDR1 and CDR2 (germline): KGHSH, LQKENI. V was pared by 3 bases and J by 12 bases, with 9 bases between. Sequencing was performed with immunoSEQ multiplex PCR; in TCRdb, only in-frame clones are kept and a portion is missing. The profile covers around 82,000 clones, with more than 75% appearing a single time and approximately 15% taken by the ten largest. The rearrangement uses TRBV18 and TRBJ1-3; D is uncertain. The sequence was obtained from a human donor with non-small cell lung cancer that progressed on radiotherapy plus ipilimumab. Sequencing was performed on peripheral blood, taken from a patient treated with radiotherapy plus ipilimumab. Written as DNA, the CDR3 is TGTGCCAGCTCACCGGCCCTGGGCATATATTTT. This gives the protein CASSPALGIYF.